The 20 T cell receptor beta chains below come from one sample, sequenced in a study of CXCR3-negative and CXCR3-positive naive CD8 T cells. UMI labels and 5' RACE were used to prepare the TRB cDNA libraries. TCRdb reworked the 5' RACE reads into one entry per CDR3 protein, no DNA. The sample holds fewer than 55,000 distinct CDR3 sequences. Sequencing used naive CXCR3- CD8+ T cells from blood. Specified subset: CD45RO-CCR7+CD27+CD95- naive CD8+ T cells lacking CXCR3 (TNR3-). The source is a human donor in good health. Some clones in this sample may be carry-over from other donors' samples.

The V call is TRBV6-2 or TRBV6-3, the J call TRBJ2-2; TCRdb selects TRBD1, and the lack of DNA leaves this call unchecked. CDR3 length: 14 amino acids. Per germline, CDR1 MNHEY and CDR2 SVGEGT. CDR3: CASTQRVGAGELFF.

V gene TRBV12-3 or TRBV12-4 combines with J gene TRBJ2-3. This CDR3 is built from 14 residues. CDR3: CASSFAGSTDTQYF.

The chain couples TRBV12-3 or TRBV12-4 to TRBJ2-7. CDR3 length: 11 residues. The chain's CDR3 is CASSWAYEQYF.

The chain carries TRBV5-1 and TRBJ2-7; TCRdb's D gene call, TRBD1, goes unchecked for lack of DNA. The CDR3 has 13 residues. Germline assignment: CDR1 SGHRS and CDR2 YFSETQ. Here the CDR3 reads CASSPGDTYFQYF. The entire variable domain, with the rest obtained from reference TRBV5-1 and TRBJ2-7, is as follows: KAGVTQTPRYLIKTRGQQVTLSCSPISGHRSVSWYQQTPGQGLQFLFEYFSETQRNKGNFPGRFSGRQFSNSRSEMNVSTLELGDSALYLCASSPGDTYFQYFGPGTRLTVT.

The V and J genes are TRBV15 and TRBJ2-5; without DNA, the TCRdb call of TRBD2 cannot be checked. Per germline, CDR1 LNHNV and CDR2 YYDKDF (reference sequence). The CDR3 sequence is 16 residues long. The chain's CDR3 is CATSRRRAEYQETQYF.

The J gene is TRBJ2-7, the V gene TRBV7-6; TCRdb lists TRBD1, though no DNA is available to test this call. Germline-derived CDR1 and CDR2 are SGHVS and FNYEAQ. The CDR3 contains 14 residues. The CDR3 here is CASSLGQGGYEQYF.

The chain joins TRBV6-2 or TRBV6-3 to TRBJ2-1; checking the TCRdb D call of TRBD1 is not possible without DNA. Germline CDR1 MNHEY, CDR2 SVGEGT. The CDR3 spans 14 residues. The chain's CDR3 is CASSYSGTSNEQFF.

The chain uses TRBV20-1 and TRBJ2-7; TCRdb proposes TRBD2, but this gene call is untestable without DNA. This CDR3 has 17 residues. Germline V gives CDR1 DFQATT, CDR2 SNEGSKA (reference sequence). CDR3 loop: CSASSSGSLWSSYEQYF.

The chain recombines TRBV5-5 with TRBJ2-7; no DNA is available, so the TRBD2 call from TCRdb remains unchecked. CDR1 SGHKS and CDR2 YYEKEE come from the germline V gene (reference sequence). There are 14 residues in the CDR3. The CDR3 sequence is CASSLGLAGDEQYF. The complete variable domain, with remaining parts taken from reference TRBV5-5 and TRBJ2-7, reads DAGVTQSPTHLIKTRGQQVTLRCSPISGHKSVSWYQQVLGQGPQFIFQYYEKEERGRGNFPDRFSARQFPNYSSELNVNALLLGDSALYLCASSLGLAGDEQYFGPGTRLTVT.

The rearrangement joins TRBV13 to TRBJ1-6; TCRdb reports TRBD1, a call that lacks DNA to check it against. The CDR3 length is 15 residues. Per germline, CDR1 PRHDT and CDR2 FYEKMQ (reference sequence). Here the CDR3 reads CASSSFGQGTSPLHF.

The rearrangement uses TRBV12-3 or TRBV12-4 and TRBJ2-7. The CDR3 runs to 14 residues. The CDR3 loop is CASSLDGLNYEQYF.

This chain connects TRBV7-9 to TRBJ2-7; the D call of TRBD2 rests on TCRdb alone, since no DNA is present to check it. CDR1 and CDR2 (germline): SEHNR, FQNEAQ (reference sequence). This CDR3 is built from 18 residues. This CDR3 reads CASSSLAGEASGSYEQYF.

The chain joins TRBV7-9 to TRBJ2-1; the D gene TCRdb calls, TRBD1, cannot be checked with no DNA. The CDR3 loop spans 18 amino acids. From germline, CDR1 is SEHNR and CDR2 FQNEAQ (reference sequence). The CDR3 reads CASSYARQALSNYNEQFF.

CDR3 sequence reads: CASASGLQGSPLHF. The genes are TRBV6-5 and TRBJ1-6; no DNA is available, so the TRBD1 call from TCRdb remains unchecked. CDR1 and CDR2 (germline): MNHEY, SVGAGI. The CDR3 consists of 14 residues.

V usage is TRBV2 and J usage is TRBJ2-1; the TCRdb D gene call, TRBD2, has no DNA to confirm it. CDR1 and CDR2 from the germline V gene are SNHLY and FYNNEI. The CDR3 sequence is 15 residues long. The CDR3 here is CASSAGSSGKDEQFF.

V and J are TRBV28 and TRBJ2-3; TCRdb picks TRBD2, but there is no DNA to check that call. Germline V gene data show CDR1 as MDHEN and CDR2 as SYDVKM. CDR3 length: 15 residues. CDR3: CASTFLEGVRDTQYF.

V usage is TRBV18 and J usage is TRBJ2-7. From germline, CDR1 is KGHSH and CDR2 LQKENI. The length of the CDR3 is 14 residues. This CDR3 is CASSPYGPTYEQYF.

The rearrangement links TRBV28 to TRBJ1-5. CDR1 MDHEN and CDR2 SYDVKM come from the germline V gene. This CDR3 spans 15 amino acids. The CDR3 reads CASRYRTDHNQPQHF.

The rearrangement uses TRBV14 and TRBJ2-1; absent DNA, TCRdb's TRBD2 call cannot be checked. Germline lookup yields CDR1 SGHDN and CDR2 FVKESK. The CDR3 is made up of 17 amino acids. The CDR3 here is CASSLLGSQGPYNEQFF. The whole variable domain, remainder taken from reference TRBV14 and TRBJ2-1, is EAGVTQFPSHSVIEKGQTVTLRCDPISGHDNLYWYRRVMGKEIKFLLHFVKESKQDESGMPNNRFLAERTGGTYSTLKVQPAELEDSGVYFCASSLLGSQGPYNEQFFGPGTRLTVL.

The genes are TRBV29-1 and TRBJ2-5; without DNA, the TCRdb call of TRBD2 cannot be checked. Germline V gene lookup returns CDR1 SQVTM and CDR2 ANQGSEA. CDR3 size: 13 residues. The CDR3 sequence is CSVVPGAGETQYF. The full variable domain, its missing parts supplied by reference TRBV29-1 and TRBJ2-5, is SAVISQKPSRDICQRGTSLTIQCQVDSQVTMMFWYRQQPGQSLTLIATANQGSEATYESGFVIDKFPISRPNLTFSTLTVSNMSPEDSSIYLCSVVPGAGETQYFGPGTRLLVL.